The 23 T cell receptor beta chains presented below share a single source sample, sequenced in a study of graft-versus-host responses after intestinal transplantation. TCRdb keeps only in-frame clones here, not all; method: immunoSEQ multiplex PCR. The sample consists of more than 25,000 clones, over 85% of them appearing once. The sample here was PBMCs, taken 18 days after transplant. The receptors come from a human patient who received an intestinal transplant, so some T cells may come from the graft donor.

The rearrangement links TRBV14 to TRBJ1-5; 9 bases agree with TRBD1. The CDR3 totals 17 residues. J gave up 6 bases and V 0 bases, and 9 bases lay outside the gene matches. Germline CDR1 SGHDN, CDR2 FVKESK. The CDR3, as DNA: TGTGCCAGCAGCCAAGACCCCTGGACAGGGGACGGTCAGCCCCAGCATTTT. Translated, it gives CASSQDPWTGDGQPQHF.

The V call is TRBV21-1, the J call TRBJ2-3; no check of the table's D call, TRBD2, against the DNA was made. TRBV21-1 is designated a pseudogene. The CDR3 is 16 amino acids. CDR3 bases: TGTGCCAGCAGCAAAGGACTAGCGGGGGGCACAGATACGCAGTATTTT. It encodes CASSKGLAGGTDTQYF.

V usage is TRBV5-4 and J usage is TRBJ2-5; D could derive from TRBD1 or TRBD2 (5 bases each). CDR3 length: 15 amino acids. Germline values: CDR1 SGHNT, CDR2 YYREEE (reference sequence). V was shortened by 3 bases and J by 0 bases, with 12 bases between the two germline ends. This chain's CDR3 is CASSSSPGHQETQYF. The CDR3 nucleotides read TGTGCCAGCAGCTCCTCGCCGGGGCACCAAGAGACCCAGTACTTC.

The chain has TRBV11-2 and TRBJ2-7; D unresolved. The germline CDR1 and CDR2 sequences are SGHAT and FQNNGV. The CDR3 is 12 residues long. V lost 5 bases and J lost 6, with 11 bases in between. For the CDR3, the DNA is TGTGCCAGCAGCCCTAGGTTCCTCGAGCAGTACTTC. It yields the protein CASSPRFLEQYF.

The rearrangement uses TRBV20-1 and TRBJ1-3; D is uncertain. The germline gives CDR1 DFQATT, CDR2 SNEGSKA (reference sequence). V gave up 6 bases and J gave up 1 base, with 4 bases separating them. The CDR3 extends over 11 amino acids. CDR3 region: CSAPSGNTIYF. The CDR3 DNA sequence: TGCAGTGCCCCGTCTGGAAACACCATATATTTT.

The chain combines TRBV9 with TRBJ2-3; D tentatively fits TRBD1 or TRBD2 (5 bases each). There are 18 residues in the CDR3. Trimming removed 2 bases from V and 5 bases from J, with 24 bases in between. Germline loops: CDR1 SGDLS, CDR2 YYNGEE. As DNA, the CDR3 is TGTGCCAGCAGCGTTCGGTTTTCCGAGGGGAGCGCGGGAGATACGCAGTATTTT. It specifies CASSVRFSEGSAGDTQYF.

The V gene is TRBV4-1, the J gene TRBJ1-3; TRBD1 aligns across 8 bases. Unmatched junction bases numbered 13, after V lost 6 bases and J lost 0 bases. The CDR3 is 18 residues long. The V gene's germline CDR1 is MGHRA and CDR2 YSYEKL. The CDR3 region has the DNA TGCGCCAGCAGGGGGAGCTTAAGGACAGGGCGCTCTGGAAACACCATATATTTT. It is translated as CASRGSLRTGRSGNTIYF.

The chain joins TRBV28 to TRBJ2-5; possibly TRBD1 for D (6 bases). Germline loops: CDR1 MDHEN, CDR2 SYDVKM. The V gene lost 5 bases and the J gene lost 4 bases, with 11 bases spanning the gap. This CDR3 spans 13 amino acids. CDR3 region: CASSRQARETQYF. CDR3 in DNA: TGTGCCAGCAGTCGACAGGCACGAGAGACCCAGTACTTC.

This sequence joins TRBV5-4 and TRBJ1-3; D not resolved. V lost 1 base and J lost 7, with 18 bases in between. CDR3 length: 16 amino acids. CDR1 is SGHNT and CDR2 is YYREEE in the germline V gene (reference sequence). The chain's CDR3 is CASSLWTPPARNTIYF. The CDR3 DNA is TGTGCCAGCAGCTTGTGGACCCCCCCGGCAAGGAACACCATATATTTT.

This clone was detected once. This chain joins TRBV11-2 and TRBJ1-2; D is perhaps TRBD1 (5 bases). The length of the CDR3 is 13 residues. Deletions cut 5 bases from V and 5 bases from J, with 12 bases between. Germline V CDR1 and CDR2: SGHAT, FQNNGV. CDR3 sequence reads: CASSAGDLYGYTF. As DNA, the CDR3 is TGTGCCAGCAGCGCCGGGGACCTTTATGGCTACACCTTC.

DNA of the CDR3: TGCGCCAGCAGCCGGGTGGCAGGGGAGGATTCACCCCTCCACTTT. Translation: CASSRVAGEDSPLHF. The V call is TRBV4-1, the J call TRBJ1-6; D may be TRBD1 (6 bases). The CDR3 covers 15 residues. Germline CDR1 reads MGHRA; CDR2 reads YSYEKL. Trimming stripped 4 bases from V and 8 bases from J, with 15 bases between.

DNA for the CDR3: TGTGCCAGCAGCTTTTGGGATAGGGGTTCGGTGAACACTGAAGCTTTCTTT. This codes for CASSFWDRGSVNTEAFF. This chain uses TRBV11-2 with TRBJ1-1, with D maybe TRBD1 (5 bases). V was trimmed by 3 bases and J by 0 bases, leaving 17 bases between them. This CDR3 contains 17 residues. Germline V gene data show CDR1 as SGHAT and CDR2 as FQNNGV. The complete variable domain, with remaining parts taken from reference TRBV11-2 and TRBJ1-1, reads EAGVAQSPRYKIIEKRQSVAFWCNPISGHATLYWYQQILGQGPKLLIQFQNNGVVDDSQLPKDRFSAERLKGVDSTLKIQPAKLEDSAVYLCASSFWDRGSVNTEAFFGQGTRLTVV.

This clone was detected once. This rearrangement joins TRBV5-4 to TRBJ2-1; D perhaps matches TRBD1 (5 bases). Germline V gene sequence: CDR1 SGHNT, CDR2 YYREEE (reference sequence). V was pared by 5 bases and J by 4 bases, with 7 bases between. The CDR3 totals 12 residues. The CDR3 reads CASSSGYNEQFF. Written as DNA, the CDR3 is TGTGCCAGCAGTTCAGGGTACAATGAGCAGTTCTTC.

The gene calls are TRBV14 and TRBJ2-5; perhaps TRBD1 as D (5 bases). The CDR3 has 15 amino acids. Trimming removed 0 bases from V and 1 base from J, with 9 bases in between. Per the germline V gene, CDR1 is SGHDN and CDR2 is FVKESK. CDR3 sequence: CASSQDLGAQETQYF. The CDR3 DNA reads as TGTGCCAGCAGCCAAGATCTTGGGGCCCAAGAGACCCAGTACTTC.

This rearrangement joins TRBV6-1 to TRBJ2-7, with no clear D. Trimming cost V 4 bases and J 1 base, with 14 bases left between them. Per germline, CDR1 MNHNS and CDR2 SASEGT. The CDR3 loop spans 15 amino acids. The CDR3, as DNA: TGTGCCAGCAGTGTATTGGACCTTTTATCCTACGAGCAGTACTTC. As protein: CASSVLDLLSYEQYF.

This clone was observed once. The V call is TRBV7-8, the J call TRBJ1-1; D not certain. V was shortened by 5 bases and J by 1 base, with 17 bases between the two germline ends. CDR1 and CDR2 from the germline V gene are SGHVS and FQNEAQ. The CDR3 has 16 residues. The CDR3 here is CASSPTLGAGNTEAFF. For the CDR3, the DNA is TGTGCCAGCAGCCCGACACTGGGTGCCGGGAACACTGAAGCTTTCTTT.

The genes are TRBV5-1 and TRBJ2-1; TRBD2 matches at 11 bases. V gave up 1 base and J gave up 0 bases; unmatched junction bases: 9. The CDR3 length is 19 residues. CDR1 SGHRS and CDR2 YFSETQ come from the germline V gene. The CDR3 bases are TGCGCCAGCAGCTTGACCGGGACTAGCGGTAGATCCTCCTACAATGAGCAGTTCTTC. Its translation is CASSLTGTSGRSSYNEQFF.

A single count supports this clone. The chain employs TRBV30 and TRBJ1-2; D is perhaps TRBD1 (5 bases). The germline gives CDR1 GTSNPN, CDR2 SVGIG (reference sequence). The CDR3 loop spans 11 amino acids. Trimming left V 1 base short and J 5 bases short, with 5 bases between. In DNA form, the CDR3 reads TGTGCCTGGAGTGCAGGGTATGGCTACACCTTC. It is translated as CAWSAGYGYTF.

The rearrangement links TRBV5-5 to TRBJ1-6; 10 bases fit TRBD1. Trimming at V came to 1 base and at J to 9 bases, leaving 10 bases not matched to a gene. From germline, CDR1 is SGHKS and CDR2 YYEKEE (reference sequence). This CDR3 has 17 amino acids. In DNA form, the CDR3 reads TGTGCCAGCAGCTTGACGGAGACAGGGGGCATTGGTTCACCCCTCCACTTT. Protein product: CASSLTETGGIGSPLHF.

The rearrangement uses TRBV11-2 and TRBJ2-5; TRBD2 aligns across 9 bases. The V and J ends lost 3 bases and 4 bases, in that order; junction bases with no gene match: 9. CDR1 and CDR2 (germline): SGHAT, FQNNGV. The CDR3 loop spans 16 amino acids. The CDR3 reads CASSFVGPAGGETQYF. DNA of the CDR3: TGTGCCAGCAGCTTTGTGGGCCCAGCGGGGGGAGAGACCCAGTACTTC.

The chain carries TRBV9 and TRBJ2-2; 9 bases map to TRBD1. The CDR3 runs 14 residues. Trimming cost V 3 bases and J 5 bases; bases outside gene matches: 2. The V gene's germline CDR1 is SGDLS and CDR2 YYNGEE. DNA of the CDR3: TGTGCCAGCAGCGGACAGGGGGGGACCGGGGAGCTGTTTTTT. Translated: CASSGQGGTGELFF. Based on the CDR3 plus reference TRBV9 and TRBJ2-2, the full variable domain is DSGVTQTPKHLITATGQRVTLRCSPRSGDLSVYWYQQSLDQGLQFLIQYYNGEERAKGNILERFSAQQFPDLHSELNLSSLELGDSALYFCASSGQGGTGELFFGEGSRLTVL.

This chain connects TRBV30 to TRBJ2-2; D is possibly TRBD1 or TRBD2 (5 bases each). The CDR3 sequence is 12 residues long. The germline CDR1 and CDR2 sequences are GTSNPN and SVGIG (reference sequence). V lost 8 bases and J lost 7, with 14 bases in between. The CDR3 nucleotides are TGTGCCCGAACTGGGACGGGCGGGGAGCTGTTTTTT. Translated, it gives CARTGTGGELFF.

The J gene is TRBJ1-1, the V gene TRBV7-9; TRBD1 might be the D (6 bases). The CDR3 loop spans 12 amino acids. Deletions cut 8 bases from V and 1 base from J, with 8 bases between. Germline V gene lookup returns CDR1 SEHNR and CDR2 FQNEAQ (reference sequence). The CDR3 coding sequence is TGTGCCAGCGGACAGCAGAACACTGAAGCTTTCTTT. This codes for CASGQQNTEAFF. Full variable domain (outside the CDR3, taken from reference TRBV7-9 and TRBJ1-1): DTGVSQNPRHKITKRGQNVTFRCDPISEHNRLYWYRQTLGQGPEFLTYFQNEAQLEKSRLLSDRFSAERPKGSFSTLEIQRTEQGDSAMYLCASGQQNTEAFFGQGTRLTVV.